The 30 T cell receptor beta chains reported below all come from one sample, sequenced in a study of blood T cell repertoires in COVID-19. The data were produced by immunoSEQ multiplex PCR, yet TCRdb's version contains in-frame clones alone and is incomplete. The top ten clones hold about 2.2% of a sample with roughly 120,000 clones, 70% to 90% of them seen once. Sequencing was carried out using peripheral blood. All receptors come from a man younger than 40 with acute or convalescent COVID-19.

The chain couples TRBV20-1 to TRBJ2-7; TRBD2 might be the D (6 bases). Trimming cost V 2 bases and J 4 bases, with 6 bases left between them. This CDR3 region has 11 residues. Germline CDR1 reads DFQATT; CDR2 reads SNEGSKA (reference sequence). The CDR3 nucleotides read TGCAGTGCTAGACTAGCGTACGAGCAGTACTTC. This codes for CSARLAYEQYF.

This chain links TRBV11-3 with TRBJ2-1; weak D call: TRBD2 (5 bases). This CDR3 spans 16 amino acids. Per germline, CDR1 SGHNT and CDR2 YENEEA. Trimming left V 1 base short and J 5 bases short, with 15 bases between. DNA of the CDR3: TGTGCCAGCAGCTTAGGAGGGAATCGGAAAAACAATGAGCAGTTCTTC. Protein sequence: CASSLGGNRKNNEQFF.

The rearrangement joins TRBV9 to TRBJ2-1; TRBD2 matches 9 bases. CDR3 length: 14 residues. The V segment lost 3 bases and the J segment 10 bases; nucleotides outside the gene matches: 8. Looked up from germline, CDR1 is SGDLS and CDR2 is YYNGEE. The CDR3 loop is CASSGKRGVREQFF. The CDR3 DNA sequence: TGTGCCAGCAGCGGAAAGCGGGGGGTCAGGGAGCAGTTCTTC.

The gene calls are TRBV7-2 and TRBJ2-7, with no clear D. V was pared by 4 bases and J by 7 bases, with 8 bases between. This CDR3 has 11 residues. CDR1 is SGHTA and CDR2 is FQGNSA in the germline V gene. CDR3 region: CASSYGIEQYF. The CDR3, as DNA: TGTGCCAGCAGCTACGGTATTGAGCAGTACTTC.

The rearrangement joins TRBV5-1 to TRBJ2-5, with 8 bases matching TRBD2. Germline values: CDR1 SGHRS, CDR2 YFSETQ. This CDR3 has 18 amino acids. V shed 0 bases and J 2 bases; nucleotides not matched to a gene: 12. CDR3 DNA: TGCGCCAGCAGCTTGGACACTAGCGGTAGAGATCGGCAAGAGACCCAGTACTTC. This translates into CASSLDTSGRDRQETQYF.

V and J are TRBV5-1 and TRBJ1-2; D may be TRBD1 (6 bases). Trimming cost V 2 bases and J 8 bases, with 19 bases left between them. This CDR3 is 15 amino acids long. Germline lookup yields CDR1 SGHRS and CDR2 YFSETQ. CDR3 in amino acids: CASSFAGARGEGYTF. CDR3 nucleotides: TGCGCCAGCAGCTTCGCAGGGGCGCGAGGTGAAGGCTACACCTTC.

In its sample, this clone was seen a few times. This sequence joins TRBV9 and TRBJ1-2; 7 bases match TRBD1. CDR3 length equals 15 residues. Germline values: CDR1 SGDLS, CDR2 YYNGEE. V lost 0 bases to trimming and J lost 4 bases; unmatched junction nucleotides: 6. For the CDR3, the DNA is TGTGCCAGCAGCGTAGGCGCGGGACAGATCTATGGCTACACCTTC. Its protein product is CASSVGAGQIYGYTF.

CDR3 amino acids: CASSLGDSSYEQYV. The CDR3 DNA follows: TGTGCCAGCAGCTTGGGGGACAGCTCCTACGAGCAGTACGTC. V gene TRBV5-5 combines with J gene TRBJ2-7, with TRBD1 matching 7 bases. Germline trimming cut 0 bases from V and 0 bases from J; bases unmatched to any gene: 0. The CDR3 spans 14 residues. In germline, CDR1 is SGHKS, CDR2 YYEKEE (reference sequence).

J is TRBJ2-3 and V is TRBV19; TRBD2 matches 11 bases. Germline V gives CDR1 LNHDA, CDR2 SQIVND (reference sequence). The CDR3 loop spans 17 amino acids. Trimming at V came to 5 bases and at J to 2 bases, leaving 9 bases not matched to a gene. CDR3 sequence (DNA): TGTGCCAGTAGTCTCGGGCTAGCGGGGGGATACACAGATACGCAGTATTTT. Residues: CASSLGLAGGYTDTQYF.

The chain couples TRBV6-5 to TRBJ1-1, with a possible D match to TRBD1 (6 bases). Germline values: CDR1 MNHEY, CDR2 SVGAGI. Trimming stripped 6 bases from V and 2 bases from J, with 10 bases between. The CDR3 contains 13 residues. In DNA, the CDR3 is TGTGCCAGCAGGACAGGTACCAACACTGAAGCTTTCTTT. Its translation is CASRTGTNTEAFF.

The V and J genes are TRBV11-2 and TRBJ2-7; 7 bases align to TRBD2. There are 14 residues in the CDR3. Germline CDR1 and CDR2: SGHAT and FQNNGV. V lost 1 base to trimming and J lost 6 bases; unmatched junction nucleotides: 6. The CDR3 sequence is CASSLASGAVEQYF. DNA of the CDR3: TGTGCCAGCAGCTTAGCCAGCGGGGCGGTCGAGCAGTACTTC.

V usage is TRBV15 and J usage is TRBJ1-1, with 7 bases matching TRBD1. Unmatched junction bases numbered 8, after V lost 5 bases and J lost 5 bases. Germline values: CDR1 LNHNV, CDR2 YYDKDF (reference sequence). This CDR3 has 14 amino acids. This CDR3 reads CATSATGPETEAFF. CDR3 DNA: TGTGCCACCAGCGCGACAGGGCCGGAAACTGAAGCTTTCTTT.

The chain has TRBV12-5 and TRBJ2-3; 9 nucleotides agree with TRBD1. The CDR3 consists of 17 residues. V shed 1 base, J shed 1 base, and the junction held 6 bases outside the gene matches. The germline V gene encodes CDR1 LGHNT and CDR2 FRNRAP. CDR3 DNA: TGTGCTAGTGGTTTGGCCGTACAGGGGGCTCGCACAGATACGCAGTATTTT. The encoded protein is CASGLAVQGARTDTQYF. Full variable domain (missing parts from reference TRBV12-5 and TRBJ2-3): DARVTQTPRHKVTEMGQEVTMRCQPILGHNTVFWYRQTMMQGLELLAYFRNRAPLDDSGMPKDRFSAEMPDATLATLKIQPSEPRDSAVYFCASGLAVQGARTDTQYFGPGTRLTVL.

CDR3 in DNA: TGTGCCATCGGGAAGACAGATGAAGCTTTCTTT. Translating it yields CAIGKTDEAFF. This chain links TRBV10-3 with TRBJ1-1, with a weak D call TRBD1 (5 bases). The germline V gene encodes CDR1 ENHRY and CDR2 SYGVKD. The V and J ends lost 8 bases and 7 bases respectively, with 11 bases between them. This CDR3 contains 11 residues.

This clone turned up a few times. The chain employs TRBV15 and TRBJ1-5; maybe TRBD1 (5 bases). The CDR3 extends over 13 amino acids. The germline V gene has CDR1 LNHNV and CDR2 YYDKDF (reference sequence). V gave up 8 bases and J gave up 1 base, with 9 bases separating them. The CDR3 bases are TGTGCCACCGCGCAGGGCAGCAATCAGCCCCAGCATTTT. Translation gives CATAQGSNQPQHF.

The CDR3 DNA reads as TGTGCCAGCAGTTCCGGGACAGGGATTGTCCTTAACTATGGCTACACCTTC. Translating gives CASSSGTGIVLNYGYTF. The chain employs TRBV6-2 or TRBV6-3 and TRBJ1-2; 9 positions match TRBD1. V shed 4 bases, J shed 1 base, and the junction held 10 bases outside the gene matches. The CDR3 spans 17 residues. Germline V CDR1 and CDR2: MNHEY, SVGEGT.

This chain connects TRBV19 to TRBJ1-5; 8 bases line up with TRBD1. V lost 5 bases, J lost 3 bases, and 6 bases stayed unmatched. There are 15 residues in the CDR3. The germline gives CDR1 LNHDA, CDR2 SQIVND (reference sequence). The CDR3 here is CASSPWDRNNQPQHF. The CDR3 bases are TGTGCCAGTAGTCCCTGGGACAGGAACAATCAGCCCCAGCATTTT. Complete variable domain (other parts from reference TRBV19 and TRBJ1-5): DGGITQSPKYLFRKEGQNVTLSCEQNLNHDAMYWYRQDPGQGLRLIYYSQIVNDFQKGDIAEGYSVSREKKESFPLTVTSAQKNPTAFYLCASSPWDRNNQPQHFGDGTRLSIL.

This clone was detected once. The V and J genes are TRBV6-2 or TRBV6-3 and TRBJ2-7; 9 nucleotides match TRBD1. Germline V gene data show CDR1 as MNHEY and CDR2 as SVGEGT. This CDR3 contains 14 residues. The V and J ends lost 2 bases and 2 bases, in that order; junction bases with no gene match: 1. CDR3: CASSYGTGPYEQYF. The CDR3 DNA follows: TGTGCCAGCAGTTACGGGACAGGGCCCTACGAGCAGTACTTC.

The chain has TRBV18 and TRBJ1-5; TRBD1 agrees at 8 bases. V was clipped by 2 bases and J by 5 bases; unmatched bases: 8. Germline V gene data show CDR1 as KGHSH and CDR2 as LQKENI. The length of the CDR3 is 16 residues. In nucleotides, the CDR3 is TGTGCCAGCTCACCAAATGGACAGGGAGGGTATCAGCCCCAGCATTTT. Its protein is CASSPNGQGGYQPQHF.

The V and J genes are TRBV28 and TRBJ1-2; D is uncertain. The V end lost 5 bases, the J end lost 8 bases, and 12 bases lay between the germline ends. Germline V lookup: CDR1 MDHEN, CDR2 SYDVKM. The CDR3 totals 12 residues. CDR3 amino acids: CASSAVLGGYTF. The DNA of the CDR3 is TGTGCCAGCAGTGCCGTCCTCGGGGGCTACACCTTC.

The CDR3 loop reads CASSSRLGGLDYGYTF. CDR3 nucleotides: TGTGCCAGCAGCTCCCGTCTTGGGGGGTTGGACTATGGCTACACCTTC. This chain joins TRBV11-2 and TRBJ1-2; possible D gene TRBD1, 5 bases. The CDR3 is 16 amino acids. V was shortened by 4 bases and J by 3 bases, with 18 bases between the two germline ends. Germline CDR1 reads SGHAT; CDR2 reads FQNNGV. The full variable domain, completed using reference TRBV11-2 and TRBJ1-2, is EAGVAQSPRYKIIEKRQSVAFWCNPISGHATLYWYQQILGQGPKLLIQFQNNGVVDDSQLPKDRFSAERLKGVDSTLKIQPAKLEDSAVYLCASSSRLGGLDYGYTFGSGTRLTVV.

V gene TRBV7-2 combines with J gene TRBJ2-1; D is unresolved. The CDR3 extends over 15 amino acids. Germline-derived CDR1 and CDR2 are SGHTA and FQGNSA. Trimming pared 3 bases from V and 0 bases from J, leaving 9 bases between. CDR3 region: CASSFDANSYNEQFF. The DNA of the CDR3 is TGTGCCAGCAGCTTCGATGCGAACTCCTACAATGAGCAGTTCTTC.

This rearrangement joins TRBV19 to TRBJ2-1; a weak D match, TRBD2 (5 bases). Deletions cut 4 bases from V and 5 bases from J, with 18 bases between. Per germline, CDR1 LNHDA and CDR2 SQIVND (reference sequence). The CDR3 consists of 16 residues. The chain's CDR3 is CASSTIGLAQNNEQFF. For the CDR3, the DNA is TGTGCCAGTAGTACCATTGGGCTAGCTCAAAACAATGAGCAGTTCTTC.

V usage is TRBV9 and J usage is TRBJ1-3, with 7 bases matching TRBD1. The germline CDR1 and CDR2 sequences are SGDLS and YYNGEE. After removal of 3 bases from V and 4 bases from J, the junction contained 4 bases not matched to a gene. The CDR3 totals 14 residues. The CDR3, as DNA: TGTGCCAGCAGCGGACAGGGATTCGGAAACACCATATATTTT. It translates to CASSGQGFGNTIYF.

The CDR3 spells CASSTGTGILGTDTQYF. The CDR3 DNA sequence: TGCGCCAGCAGCACCGGGACAGGGATCCTAGGCACAGATACGCAGTATTTT. The chain employs TRBV5-1 and TRBJ2-3, with 9 bases that match TRBD1. V lost 4 bases and J lost 1; bases outside the gene matches: 10. This CDR3 region has 17 residues. Germline CDR1 and CDR2: SGHRS and YFSETQ.

The V and J genes are TRBV4-2 and TRBJ2-4; TRBD2 matches 7 bases. CDR3 length equals 17 residues. V lost 3 bases, J lost 0 bases, and 8 bases stayed unmatched. Germline V gene data show CDR1 as LGHNA and CDR2 as YNFKEQ. CDR3 nucleotides: TGTGCCAGCAGCCATGAGGGACTATTCCTAGCCAAAAACATTCAGTACTTC. Protein: CASSHEGLFLAKNIQYF.

This chain links TRBV29-1 with TRBJ1-1; 8 nucleotides line up with TRBD1. Germline CDR1 is SQVTM and CDR2 is ANQGSEA. V lost 4 bases and J lost 0; bases outside the gene matches: 7. The CDR3 extends over 15 amino acids. DNA of the CDR3: TGCAGCGTTGGGTACAGGGGGAGGATGAACACTGAAGCTTTCTTT. Protein product: CSVGYRGRMNTEAFF.

This clone was counted a few times. The chain has TRBV7-2 and TRBJ2-2, with 7 bases fitting TRBD1. The germline V gene has CDR1 SGHTA and CDR2 FQGNSA. The CDR3 contains 13 residues. Trimming cost V 4 bases and J 6 bases; bases outside gene matches: 2. Here the CDR3 DNA reads TGTGCCAGCAGCTCGACAGGGTCCGGGGAGCTGTTTTTT. It is translated as CASSSTGSGELFF. Complete variable domain (other parts from reference TRBV7-2 and TRBJ2-2): GAGVSQSPSNKVTEKGKDVELRCDPISGHTALYWYRQSLGQGLEFLIYFQGNSAPDKSGLPSDRFSAERTGGSVSTLTIQRTQQEDSAVYLCASSSTGSGELFFGEGSRLTVL.

The chain is built from TRBV6-1 and TRBJ2-1; 7 bases agree with TRBD1. The germline CDR1 and CDR2 sequences are MNHNS and SASEGT. J was trimmed by 3 bases and V by 2 bases; bases with no gene match: 4. The CDR3 sequence is 15 residues long. The CDR3 loop reads CASSEPTGDYNEQFF. The DNA for the CDR3 is TGTGCCAGCAGTGAACCCACAGGGGACTACAATGAGCAGTTCTTC.

This chain links TRBV19 with TRBJ1-1; 8 bases are shared with TRBD1. The V gene's germline CDR1 is LNHDA and CDR2 SQIVND (reference sequence). This CDR3 has 17 amino acids. V gave up 1 base and J gave up 0 bases; unmatched junction bases: 7. CDR3 amino acids: CASSIGRQGQVNTEAFF. The CDR3 nucleotides are TGTGCCAGTAGTATAGGAAGACAGGGACAGGTGAACACTGAAGCTTTCTTT.